The 30 T cell receptor beta chains reported below all come from one sample, sequenced in a study of technical replicates of blood from a handful of donors. Here immunoSEQ multiplex PCR was the method, and the copy in TCRdb shows in-frame clones only, minus some. The sample consists of 80,000 or so clones, 95% to 98% of them appearing once. The sequenced sample was T cells isolated from PBMCs. Receptors originate from a human donor in good health.

The chain joins TRBV28 to TRBJ2-1; D is possibly TRBD2 (6 bases). CDR1 is MDHEN and CDR2 is SYDVKM in the germline V gene. This CDR3 contains 15 residues. Trimming removed 8 bases at V and 0 bases at J, with 14 bases between. The CDR3 sequence is CASLGTASSYNEQFF. Here the CDR3 DNA reads TGTGCCAGCCTGGGGACTGCGAGCTCCTACAATGAGCAGTTCTTC.

This chain connects TRBV15 to TRBJ2-1; TRBD2 is a possible D gene (5 bases). Deletions cut 0 bases from V and 8 bases from J, with 11 bases between. This CDR3 has 14 residues. CDR1 LNHNV and CDR2 YYDKDF come from the germline V gene (reference sequence). The CDR3 nucleotides read TGTGCCACCAGCAGAGAGCGTTTAGCGTATGAGCAGTTCTTC. This encodes CATSRERLAYEQFF.

The genes are TRBV6-5 and TRBJ2-7, with TRBD1 as a possible D gene (6 bases). The germline V gene has CDR1 MNHEY and CDR2 SVGAGI. Trimming shortened V by 5 bases and J by 6 bases, and 17 bases separated the two germline ends. This CDR3 comprises 14 residues. CDR3: CASSALGTFGEQYF. As DNA, the CDR3 is TGTGCCAGCAGTGCCTTGGGGACATTTGGCGAGCAGTACTTC.

The rearrangement joins TRBV10-3 to TRBJ2-5, with unresolved D. V was clipped by 2 bases and J by 5 bases, with 9 bases between them. The CDR3 length is 13 residues. Per germline, CDR1 ENHRY and CDR2 SYGVKD. The CDR3 protein is CAISERSSETQYF. As DNA, the CDR3 is TGTGCCATCAGTGAGAGGAGTTCCGAGACCCAGTACTTC.

This sequence joins TRBV9 and TRBJ1-5; D gene unclear. The CDR3 length is 15 residues. Germline CDR1 SGDLS, CDR2 YYNGEE. V shed 4 bases and J shed 3 bases, with 14 bases lying between them. DNA of the CDR3: TGTGCCAGCAGCCCCGATGGAGCCCACAATCAGCCCCAGCATTTT. Translated, it gives CASSPDGAHNQPQHF.

The chain links TRBV12-1 to TRBJ2-7; TRBD2, the table's D call, was not compared with the DNA. TRBV12-1 is described as a pseudogene. The CDR3 is 12 amino acids. CDR3 nucleotides: TGTGCCAGCAGCCTCAAACCGCGCGAGCAGTACTTC. Its translation is CASSLKPREQYF.

This rearrangement joins TRBV5-4 to TRBJ2-7, with 15 positions matching TRBD2. The CDR3 has 15 residues. Germline-derived CDR1 and CDR2 are SGHNT and YYREEE (reference sequence). The trim removed 4 bases at V and 4 bases at J, leaving 3 bases unmatched. The CDR3 loop reads CASSIGLAGGYEQYF. DNA of the CDR3: TGTGCCAGCAGCATCGGACTAGCGGGAGGGTACGAGCAGTACTTC.

This chain joins TRBV7-2 and TRBJ1-4; unclear D gene. The CDR3 consists of 16 residues. Per germline, CDR1 SGHTA and CDR2 FQGNSA. Between the trimmed V and J ends, which lost 1 base and 7 bases, there was a span of 16 bases. The CDR3 nucleotides read TGTGCCAGCAGCTTAGGACGAGGTCTCCCTTTTGAAAAACTGTTTTTT. This sequence encodes CASSLGRGLPFEKLFF.

This chain joins TRBV7-3 and TRBJ2-7, with 8 nucleotides matching TRBD2. CDR1 is SGHTA and CDR2 is FQGTGA in the germline V gene. The CDR3 is 15 amino acids. With V trimmed by 5 bases and J by 4 bases, 10 bases remained unmatched. CDR3 region: CASSLDYGGEYEQYF. In DNA, the CDR3 is TGTGCCAGCAGCCTCGACTACGGGGGGGAGTACGAGCAGTACTTC.

V usage is TRBV27 and J usage is TRBJ2-7; 7 bases fit TRBD1. The CDR3 extends over 14 amino acids. J lost 0 bases, V lost 3 bases, and 2 bases had no gene match. CDR1 and CDR2 from the germline V gene are MNHEY and SMNVEV (reference sequence). CDR3 in amino acids: CASSFRDSSYEQYF. In DNA, the CDR3 is TGTGCCAGCAGTTTCCGGGACAGCTCCTACGAGCAGTACTTC.

V usage is TRBV13 and J usage is TRBJ2-7; D may be TRBD1 (6 bases). Germline CDR1 is PRHDT and CDR2 is FYEKMQ (reference sequence). The CDR3 spans 14 residues. V was shortened by 3 bases and J by 4 bases, with 13 bases between the two germline ends. The CDR3 reads CASSFSGGRYEQYF. The CDR3 bases are TGTGCCAGCAGCTTTTCTGGGGGCCGGTACGAGCAGTACTTC.

The V call is TRBV19, the J call TRBJ2-7, with 9 bases matching TRBD2. V shed 4 bases and J 0 bases; nucleotides not matched to a gene: 10. The V gene's germline CDR1 is LNHDA and CDR2 SQIVND (reference sequence). The CDR3 runs to 17 residues. CDR3 loop: CASSTLTSGTSSYEQYF. The CDR3 bases are TGTGCCAGTAGTACCCTGACTAGCGGAACAAGCTCCTACGAGCAGTACTTC.

The CDR3 sequence is CASSLGQNNSPLHF. The CDR3 nucleotides are TGTGCCAGCAGCCTCGGACAGAATAATTCACCCCTCCACTTT. The chain joins TRBV11-2 to TRBJ1-6; a possible D gene is TRBD1 (6 bases). This CDR3 comprises 14 residues. Germline-derived CDR1 and CDR2 are SGHAT and FQNNGV. Deletions cut 5 bases from V and 5 bases from J, with 10 bases between.

V and J are TRBV5-6 and TRBJ1-1; TRBD1 might be the D (5 bases). The V gene lost 1 base and the J gene lost 3 bases, with 13 bases spanning the gap. This CDR3 comprises 15 residues. The V gene's germline CDR1 is SGHDT and CDR2 YYEEEE. The CDR3 region is CASSLWRGWDTEAFF. The CDR3 coding sequence is TGTGCCAGCAGCTTGTGGCGGGGGTGGGACACTGAAGCTTTCTTT.

The CDR3 protein is CASSLLGQGVTNEKLFF. The CDR3 nucleotides read TGTGCCAGCAGTTTATTGGGACAGGGGGTAACTAATGAAAAACTGTTTTTT. The chain carries TRBV28 and TRBJ1-4, with TRBD1 identical over 11 bases. CDR3 length: 17 residues. The V and J ends lost 1 base and 1 base, in that order; junction bases with no gene match: 2. The germline CDR1 and CDR2 sequences are MDHEN and SYDVKM.

The CDR3 loop reads CASRGSRSSYNEQFF. CDR3 DNA: TGTGCCAGCCGGGGGAGCCGGAGCTCCTACAATGAGCAGTTCTTC. The chain recombines TRBV9 with TRBJ2-1, with D possibly TRBD2 on 6 matching bases. The germline V gene has CDR1 SGDLS and CDR2 YYNGEE. This CDR3 has 15 residues. Deletions cut 7 bases from V and 0 bases from J, with 14 bases between.

The V call is TRBV11-3, the J call TRBJ2-1; 8 bases line up with TRBD2. The V gene end was trimmed by 1 base and the J gene end by 4 bases; junction bases not matched to a gene: 3. Germline assignment: CDR1 SGHNT and CDR2 YENEEA. CDR3 size: 15 residues. The CDR3 DNA reads as TGTGCCAGCAGCTTAGGTGGCGGGAGGTACAATGAGCAGTTCTTC. It is translated as CASSLGGGRYNEQFF. Based on the CDR3 plus reference TRBV11-3 and TRBJ2-1, the full variable domain is EAGVVQSPRYKIIEKKQPVAFWCNPISGHNTLYWYLQNLGQGPELLIRYENEEAVDDSQLPKDRFSAERLKGVDSTLKIQPAELGDSAVYLCASSLGGGRYNEQFFGPGTRLTVL.

The CDR3 reads CASSLGVRTGGGNEQFF. In DNA, the CDR3 is TGCGCCAGCAGCTTAGGTGTTAGGACAGGGGGTGGGAATGAGCAGTTCTTC. V gene TRBV5-1 combines with J gene TRBJ2-1, with TRBD1 matching 10 bases. CDR1 and CDR2 (germline): SGHRS, YFSETQ. With V trimmed by 2 bases and J by 7 bases, 12 bases remained unmatched. The length of the CDR3 is 17 residues.

The chain is built from TRBV19 and TRBJ2-1; D unclear. The CDR3 is 13 amino acids. The germline V and J ends were trimmed by 4 bases and 0 bases, with 4 bases remaining between them. CDR1 LNHDA and CDR2 SQIVND come from the germline V gene (reference sequence). The CDR3 nucleotides are TGTGCCAGTAGTAGGAGCTCCTACAATGAGCAGTTCTTC. Residues: CASSRSSYNEQFF.

The chain links TRBV29-1 to TRBJ2-2; 7 bases are a match to TRBD1. Germline CDR1 and CDR2: SQVTM and ANQGSEA. The trim removed 6 bases at V and 0 bases at J, leaving 4 bases unmatched. This CDR3 has 14 amino acids. CDR3 region: CSVWTGTNTGELFF. CDR3 coding DNA: TGCAGCGTATGGACAGGAACGAACACCGGGGAGCTGTTTTTT.

This chain's CDR3 is CASSETGTELTDTQYF. The CDR3 DNA follows: TGTGCCAGCAGTGAAACCGGGACAGAGCTCACAGATACGCAGTATTTT. V usage is TRBV2 and J usage is TRBJ2-3; TRBD1 matches at 7 bases. The germline V gene encodes CDR1 SNHLY and CDR2 FYNNEI. The CDR3 is made up of 16 amino acids. Trimming removed 2 bases from V and 2 bases from J; junction bases left unmatched: 7.

This clone was detected only a few times. This sequence joins TRBV7-8 and TRBJ2-1; 11 bases match TRBD2. Per germline, CDR1 SGHVS and CDR2 FQNEAQ. The junction had 9 bases not matched to a gene; V was cut back by 2 bases and J by 6 bases. This CDR3 region has 17 residues. The CDR3 reads CASSLLAGGPLINEQFF. CDR3 bases: TGTGCCAGCAGCTTATTAGCGGGAGGGCCGTTGATCAATGAGCAGTTCTTC.

CDR3 residues: CASSYTREGAEAFF. CDR3 in DNA: TGTGCCAGCAGTTACACCAGGGAAGGGGCTGAAGCTTTCTTT. The V and J genes are TRBV6-5 and TRBJ1-1; D is perhaps TRBD1 (5 bases). Between the trimmed V and J ends, which lost 2 bases and 6 bases, there was a span of 13 bases. CDR3 length equals 14 residues. The germline CDR1 and CDR2 sequences are MNHEY and SVGAGI.

This clone has only one observation. This chain links TRBV27 with TRBJ2-7; the D is unclear. Germline V gives CDR1 MNHEY, CDR2 SMNVEV (reference sequence). This CDR3 contains 15 residues. V was cut by 0 bases and J by 2 bases, with 11 bases left in between. The CDR3 DNA reads as TGTGCCAGCAGTTTATCTGCAGGATTTCCCTACGAGCAGTACTTC. Translation: CASSLSAGFPYEQYF.

This chain links TRBV7-2 with TRBJ2-1; D possibly corresponds to TRBD2 (5 bases). Germline V gene data show CDR1 as SGHTA and CDR2 as FQGNSA. Trimming cost V 3 bases and J 0 bases, with 12 bases left between them. CDR3 size: 16 residues. Here the CDR3 reads CASSFLWESSYNEQFF. The DNA for the CDR3 is TGTGCCAGCAGCTTTTTGTGGGAGAGCTCCTACAATGAGCAGTTCTTC.

The rearrangement uses TRBV28 and TRBJ2-7, with D possibly TRBD2 on 5 matching bases. V was shortened by 5 bases and J by 3 bases, with 11 bases between the two germline ends. In germline, CDR1 is MDHEN, CDR2 SYDVKM. There are 13 residues in the CDR3. The CDR3 sequence is CASSAREGYEQYF. CDR3 sequence (DNA): TGTGCCAGCAGTGCGCGAGAGGGCTACGAGCAGTACTTC.

This sequence joins TRBV7-9 and TRBJ2-5; the D gene is possibly TRBD2 (5 bases). There are 13 residues in the CDR3. The V end lost 5 bases, the J end lost 2 bases, and 9 bases lay between the germline ends. Germline V lookup: CDR1 SEHNR, CDR2 FQNEAQ (reference sequence). The CDR3 DNA sequence: TGTGCCAGCAGCCCCGGGGAACAAGAGACCCAGTACTTC. Its protein product is CASSPGEQETQYF.

The rearrangement links TRBV11-2 to TRBJ2-7, with D possibly matching TRBD2 (6 bases). The germline CDR1 and CDR2 sequences are SGHAT and FQNNGV. V was shortened by 5 bases and J by 2 bases, with 19 bases between the two germline ends. The length of the CDR3 is 16 residues. The CDR3 sequence is CASSLPGLEGPYEQYF. The CDR3 nucleotides are TGTGCCAGCAGCCTACCGGGACTTGAGGGCCCCTACGAGCAGTACTTC.

This chain connects TRBV28 to TRBJ1-5; the D gene is possibly TRBD1 (5 bases). This CDR3 spans 15 amino acids. The germline V gene encodes CDR1 MDHEN and CDR2 SYDVKM. Trimming removed 5 bases at V and 7 bases at J, with 18 bases between. This CDR3 reads CASSRRQGAEQPQHF. Written as DNA, the CDR3 is TGTGCCAGCAGTCGACGACAAGGGGCAGAACAGCCCCAGCATTTT.

This clone has a handful of counts. V gene TRBV6-1 combines with J gene TRBJ1-1; 8 bases fit TRBD1. The ends lost 8 bases at V and 5 bases at J; junction bases unmatched: 4. Germline CDR1 reads MNHNS; CDR2 reads SASEGT. The CDR3 has 12 amino acids. The CDR3 DNA sequence: TGTGCCAGCGCTCAGGGGGCAACTGAAGCTTTCTTT. Its translation is CASAQGATEAFF.